This record looks at one T cell receptor (beta chain) sequence and its context. The antigen remains undetermined. The assay was immunoSEQ multiplex PCR, and TCRdb's table has in-frame clones only and misses some. Of about 56,000 clones in the sample, approximately 93% were seen once. The CDR3 sequence is 14 residues long. CDR1 is SNHLY, CDR2 FYNNEI, per germline. V was cut by 0 bases and J by 6 bases, with 11 bases left in between. This specimen comes from a study of cytomegalovirus exposure and HLA in healthy donors. Study-wide results and caveats: Researchers catalogued approximately 170 TCR beta chains as cytomegalovirus-associated.

The sequenced material came from PBMCs. V usage is TRBV2 and J usage is TRBJ1-1; D possibly corresponds to TRBD1 (5 bases). This sequence originates from a woman aged 18 to 35 in good health and CMV-seronegative. This CDR3 is CASSEARRRAEAFF. The DNA for the CDR3 is TGTGCCAGCAGTGAAGCGCGGCGCAGGGCTGAAGCTTTCTTT.